The rows below give T cell receptor beta chains drawn from one sample of a study of T cell responses to AZD1222 COVID-19 vaccine. Generated by immunoSEQ multiplex PCR, the TCRdb table keeps only in-frame clones and is missing some. The table records about 150,000 clones, approximately 88% of them present only once. The sequencing used peripheral blood, collected on day 0 of AZD1222 vaccination. The source is an adult in good health. Both conserved end residues are part of each CDR3. A D gene is named only where the DNA matches it firmly. Clone size is shown for a subset of rows, as once, few, many or a class of expanded clone.

>TRBV28|12|NA|NA|TRBJ2-7
CASRQGSYEQYF
TGTGCCAGCAGACAGGGCTCCTACGAGCAGTACTTC
>TRBV7-6|16|TRBD2|NA|TRBJ2-2
CASSRGTVAGTGELFF
TGTGCCAGCAGCAGGGGCACAGTAGCGGGCACCGGGGAGCTGTTTTTT
>TRBV19|14|TRBD1|NA|TRBJ1-2
CASSIGWDSYGYTF
TGTGCCAGTAGTATAGGGTGGGACAGCTATGGCTACACCTTC
>TRBV7-9|15|NA|NA|TRBJ2-1
CASTPGWASYNEQFF
TGTGCCAGCACCCCGGGTTGGGCAAGCTACAATGAGCAGTTCTTC
>TRBV5-6|17|NA|NA|TRBJ1-3
CASSSNPDFYSGNTIYF
TGTGCCAGCAGCTCTAACCCGGACTTCTACTCTGGAAACACCATATATTTT
>TRBV19|15|TRBD2|NA|TRBJ2-1
CASRGTSGGYNEQFF
TGTGCCAGTAGGGGGACTAGCGGGGGATACAATGAGCAGTTCTTC
>TRBV28|16|NA|NA|TRBJ2-6
CASGVLSPSGANVLTF
TGTGCCAGCGGCGTTCTCTCTCCCTCTGGGGCCAACGTCCTGACTTTC
>TRBV6-5|15|TRBD2|NA|TRBJ2-1
CASIMGLAGGIEQFF
TGTGCCAGCATCATGGGACTAGCGGGAGGCATTGAGCAGTTCTTC
>TRBV6-8|13|TRBD2|NA|TRBJ2-7
CARESGSRSEQYF
TGTGCCAGAGAGAGCGGGAGTAGGTCCGAGCAGTACTTC
>TRBV11-2|14|NA|NA|TRBJ2-7
CASSHDGNSYEQYF
TGTGCCAGCAGCCATGACGGGAACTCCTACGAGCAGTACTTC
>TRBV7-6|15|NA|few|TRBJ2-2
CASSPGTDDTGELFF
TGTGCCAGCAGCCCCGGGACGGACGACACCGGGGAGCTGTTTTTT
>TRBV5-4|18|NA|NA|TRBJ1-1
CASSLELARGRMNTEAFF
TGTGCCAGCAGCTTAGAATTGGCTCGGGGACGAATGAACACTGAAGCTTTCTTT
>TRBV9|15|NA|NA|TRBJ1-1
CASSVGSLGNTEAFF
TGTGCCAGCAGCGTCGGGTCCCTCGGGAACACTGAAGCTTTCTTT
>TRBV19|13|NA|NA|TRBJ1-1
CASSPPPRTEAFF
TGTGCCAGTAGCCCCCCACCCAGGACTGAAGCTTTCTTT
>TRBV4-3|12|NA|NA|TRBJ1-2
CASSQGGGGYTF
TGCGCCAGCAGCCAAGGGGGGGGAGGCTACACCTTC
>TRBV5-1|14|NA|NA|TRBJ2-5
CASSLVGGQETQYF
TGCGCCAGCAGCTTGGTGGGGGGACAAGAGACCCAGTACTTC
>TRBV7-6|13|TRBD1|NA|TRBJ1-1
CASSLGGTGEAFF
TGTGCCAGCAGCTTAGGGGGGACAGGTGAAGCTTTCTTT
>TRBV5-5|15|NA|NA|TRBJ1-2
CASSLTWQVLYGYTF
TGTGCCAGCAGCTTGACGTGGCAGGTTCTCTATGGCTACACCTTC
>TRBV7-9|16|NA|once|TRBJ1-4
CASSLAFRHTEEKLFF
TGTGCCAGCAGCTTAGCCTTCCGGCATACGGAAGAAAAACTGTTTTTT
>TRBV4-1|16|NA|NA|TRBJ1-2
CASSQDRPGRDYGYTF
TGCGCCAGCAGCCAAGATCGGCCAGGGCGGGACTATGGCTACACCTTC
>TRBV4-2|14|NA|NA|TRBJ1-5
CASSQDHDRQPQHF
TGTGCCAGCAGCCAGGACCACGACAGGCAGCCCCAGCATTTT
>TRBV29-1|14|TRBD1|once|TRBJ1-2
CSVGTGKSNYGYTF
TGCAGCGTCGGGACAGGGAAATCTAACTATGGCTACACCTTC
>TRBV7-9|14|NA|once|TRBJ1-4
CASSLNGPNEKLFF
TGTGCCAGCAGCTTAAATGGCCCTAATGAAAAACTGTTTTTT
>TRBV7-9|14|NA|NA|TRBJ1-1
CASSPPQGHTEAFF
TGTGCCAGCAGCCCCCCCCAGGGTCACACTGAAGCTTTCTTT
>TRBV6-5|13|NA|NA|TRBJ1-1
CASSRGVRAEAFF
TGTGCCAGCAGCCGAGGGGTACGGGCTGAAGCTTTCTTT
>TRBV6-1|13|NA|NA|TRBJ1-4
CASREGPGEKLFF
TGTGCCAGCAGAGAAGGACCGGGAGAAAAACTGTTTTTT
>TRBV6-4|13|NA|NA|TRBJ1-1
CASSRVMNTEAFF
TGTGCCAGCAGTCGGGTCATGAACACTGAAGCTTTCTTT